The clone carrying this T cell receptor (beta chain) was counted a few times. Its antigen is still unknown. This CDR3 spans 15 amino acids. Germline CDR1 and CDR2: LGHNA and YSLEER. The J segment lost 5 bases and the V segment lost 1 base, leaving 3 bases of the junction unmatched. This entry is derived from a study of graft-versus-host responses after intestinal transplantation. General study findings and limits: Within the allografts of patients who had graft-donor T cell macrochimerism, graft-versus-host to host-versus-graft clonal ratios were high.

Using immunoSEQ multiplex PCR, the repertoire was profiled, and TCRdb retains in-frame clones only, with some absent. Of about 21,000 clones detected, roughly nine tenths appear once; the ten largest clones hold just over 5%. This chain connects TRBV4-3 to TRBJ1-4, with 8 bases lining up with TRBD1. Sequencing used PBMCs, obtained more than 64 days after intestinal transplantation. The sequence was collected from a human patient who received an intestinal transplant, so some T cells may come from the graft donor. CDR3 loop: CASSQGTGRNEKLFF. The DNA of the CDR3 is TGCGCCAGCAGCCAAGGGACAGGGCGAAATGAAAAACTGTTTTTT.